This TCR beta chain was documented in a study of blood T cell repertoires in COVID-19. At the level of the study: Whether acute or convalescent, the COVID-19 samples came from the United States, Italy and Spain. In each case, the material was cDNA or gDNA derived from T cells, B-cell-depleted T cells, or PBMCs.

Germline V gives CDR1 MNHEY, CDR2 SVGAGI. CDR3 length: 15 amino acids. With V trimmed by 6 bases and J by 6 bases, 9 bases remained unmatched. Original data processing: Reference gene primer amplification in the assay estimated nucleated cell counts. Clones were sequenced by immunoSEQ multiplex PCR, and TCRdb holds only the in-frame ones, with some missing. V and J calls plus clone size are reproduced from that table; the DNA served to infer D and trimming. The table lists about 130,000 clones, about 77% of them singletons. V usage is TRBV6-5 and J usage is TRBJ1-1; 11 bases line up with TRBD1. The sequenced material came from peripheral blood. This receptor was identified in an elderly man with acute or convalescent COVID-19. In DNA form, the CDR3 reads TGTGCCAGCAGCAGGGACAGGGGGAAGTGGGCTGAAGCTTTCTTT. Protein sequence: CASSRDRGKWAEAFF.